A single sample is the source of the 25 T cell receptor beta chains below, sequenced in a study of CXCR3-negative and CXCR3-positive naive CD8 T cells. These receptors have no identified antigens. TRB cDNA was prepared as libraries by UMI-labeled 5' RACE. TCRdb re-called the 5' RACE reads, yielding one record per CDR3 amino acid sequence without DNA. The sample has more than 80,000 distinct CDR3 sequences. Overall study findings and caveats: Greater hydrophobicity was found in TRB CDR3s of CXCR3-positive naive cells than of CXCR3-negative naive cells.

Specimen: naive CXCR3+ CD8+ T cells from blood. Specified subset: CD45RO-CCR7+CD27+CD95- naive CD8+ T cells expressing CXCR3 (TNR3+). The source is a human donor in good health. Some clones in this sample may be carry-over from other donors' samples.

The chain carries TRBV6-5 and TRBJ2-1; the TCRdb D gene call, TRBD2, has no DNA to confirm it. In germline, CDR1 is MNHEY, CDR2 SVGAGI. This CDR3 has 15 amino acids. Here the CDR3 reads CASSYALEAHNEQFF.

This chain connects TRBV7-8 to TRBJ1-4; TCRdb returns TRBD1, unconfirmable since there is no DNA. Germline CDR1 and CDR2: SGHVS and FQNEAQ. The CDR3 length is 14 residues. The CDR3 protein is CASSTRQEGEKLFF.

The chain has TRBV2 and TRBJ1-2; TCRdb proposes TRBD1, but this gene call is untestable without DNA. The CDR3 sequence is 16 residues long. Germline CDR1 is SNHLY and CDR2 is FYNNEI. CDR3 protein: CASTYGAGGYNYGYTF.

This chain connects TRBV5-1 to TRBJ2-1; no DNA is available, so the TRBD2 call from TCRdb remains unchecked. This CDR3 region has 16 residues. Germline CDR1 reads SGHRS; CDR2 reads YFSETQ. CDR3 sequence: CASSRPTSGSQVEQFF.

The gene calls are TRBV4-3 and TRBJ2-7; TCRdb indicates TRBD1, and absent DNA this call remains unverified. Per the germline V gene, CDR1 is LGHNA and CDR2 is YSLEER. The length of the CDR3 is 14 residues. The chain's CDR3 is CASSQDRTDYEQYF.

The V gene is TRBV5-6, the J gene TRBJ1-2. The CDR3 has 15 amino acids. CDR1 is SGHDT, CDR2 YYEEEE, per germline. The chain's CDR3 is CASSSEREGVYGYTF.

The CDR3 loop is CASSQKGGLNTGELFF. The rearrangement joins TRBV4-1 to TRBJ2-2; TCRdb calls TRBD1, which cannot be checked without DNA. CDR3 length: 16 residues. Germline V CDR1 and CDR2: MGHRA, YSYEKL.

The chain links TRBV20-1 to TRBJ2-5. This CDR3 is built from 14 residues. Germline-derived CDR1 and CDR2 are DFQATT and SNEGSKA (reference sequence). The CDR3: CSARDVGFQETQYF.

The CDR3 spells CASSTTGAGLARGETQYF. The chain links TRBV27 to TRBJ2-5; the D gene TCRdb calls, TRBD2, cannot be checked with no DNA. The CDR3 length is 18 residues. From germline, CDR1 is MNHEY and CDR2 SMNVEV (reference sequence).

The rearrangement joins TRBV4-3 to TRBJ1-2; there is no DNA to check the TCRdb D call of TRBD1. The germline V gene has CDR1 LGHNA and CDR2 YSLEER. The CDR3 totals 17 residues. CDR3 in amino acids: CASSQEGPGNGLYGYTF.

J is TRBJ2-1 and V is TRBV4-3; TCRdb lists TRBD2, though no DNA is available to test this call. CDR1 and CDR2 (germline): LGHNA, YSLEER. The CDR3 loop spans 16 amino acids. The CDR3 reads CASSQIGRVLQYEQFF.

V is TRBV4-1 and J is TRBJ1-2; no DNA is available, so the TRBD1 call from TCRdb remains unchecked. The CDR3 length is 16 residues. Germline lookup yields CDR1 MGHRA and CDR2 YSYEKL. The CDR3: CASSLNRGESGDGYTF.

The V call is TRBV12-3 or TRBV12-4, the J call TRBJ2-7; TCRdb names TRBD1, which stays unverified in the absence of DNA. The CDR3 length is 15 residues. Here the CDR3 reads CASSRTGERLREQYF.

This chain links TRBV29-1 with TRBJ1-2. This CDR3 comprises 14 residues. In germline, CDR1 is SQVTM, CDR2 ANQGSEA. The CDR3 spells CSAELRDTSYGYTF.

The gene calls are TRBV7-9 and TRBJ2-2; TCRdb picks TRBD1, but there is no DNA to check that call. Germline CDR1 SEHNR, CDR2 FQNEAQ (reference sequence). This CDR3 region has 15 residues. The CDR3 reads CASSLRTVNTGELFF.

This chain connects TRBV7-9 to TRBJ1-4. Germline CDR1 SEHNR, CDR2 FQNEAQ (reference sequence). The length of the CDR3 is 16 residues. The CDR3 here is CASGVYVAGTNEKLFF.

The J gene is TRBJ1-1, the V gene TRBV19; the D gene TCRdb calls, TRBD1, cannot be checked with no DNA. The CDR3 runs to 14 residues. Germline V gene data show CDR1 as LNHDA and CDR2 as SQIVND (reference sequence). CDR3 residues: CASSMGQGTTEAFF.

The chain links TRBV20-1 to TRBJ2-7; TCRdb outputs TRBD1, but without DNA this stays unchecked. In germline, CDR1 is DFQATT, CDR2 SNEGSKA (reference sequence). The CDR3 has 15 residues. CDR3 in amino acids: CSARTPDRGGDEQYF.

The V and J genes are TRBV24-1 and TRBJ2-1; the TCRdb D gene call, TRBD2, has no DNA to confirm it. CDR1 and CDR2 from the germline V gene are KGHDR and SFDVKD. The CDR3 runs to 15 residues. The CDR3 loop is CATSEYSDPYNEQFF.

The chain combines TRBV21-1 with TRBJ1-2; no DNA is available, so the TRBD1 call from TCRdb remains unchecked. TRBV21-1 is noted as a pseudogene. The CDR3 length is 13 residues. The CDR3: CASSKQDRDGYTF.

The rearrangement uses TRBV20-1 and TRBJ2-1; TCRdb returns TRBD2, unconfirmable since there is no DNA. The CDR3 extends over 17 amino acids. Germline loops: CDR1 DFQATT, CDR2 SNEGSKA (reference sequence). The CDR3 region is CSASLLAGALTGDEQFF.

The V call is TRBV7-6, the J call TRBJ2-7; TCRdb's D call, TRBD2, is unchecked because there is no DNA. This CDR3 has 20 residues. Looked up from germline, CDR1 is SGHVS and CDR2 is FNYEAQ. CDR3 residues: CASSSPEPSAGGSSPYEQYF.

The genes are TRBV4-3 and TRBJ1-1. The CDR3 has 15 amino acids. Germline loops: CDR1 LGHNA, CDR2 YSLEER. The CDR3 loop is CASSQDKGLGTEAFF.

The CDR3 sequence: CASRLVVGNQPQHF. The rearrangement uses TRBV27 and TRBJ1-5. Germline values: CDR1 MNHEY, CDR2 SMNVEV (reference sequence). This CDR3 comprises 14 residues.

V usage is TRBV4-1 and J usage is TRBJ1-5; TCRdb reports TRBD1, a call that lacks DNA to check it against. This CDR3 region has 16 residues. Germline V CDR1 and CDR2: MGHRA, YSYEKL. This CDR3 reads CASSQVGTGEDQPQHF.